Presented here are 2 T cell receptor beta chains from one specimen sequenced in a study of T cells expressing NK-cell markers. TCRdb derives one entry per CDR3 protein from the 5' RACE reads, leaving out DNA. The sample features about 260,000 distinct CDR3 sequences, with approximately 0.42% in its top ten. Sequenced material: blood T cells: a sorted CD56 or NKG2C T cell subset, CD4+ or CD8+ T cells, or bulk PBMC T cells (not recorded which). The receptors were sampled from a man between 18 and 35 years old in good health.

The chain is built from TRBV7-2 and TRBJ2-1; the D call from TCRdb, TRBD2, cannot be confirmed without DNA. The CDR3 runs to 16 residues. Germline V gene lookup returns CDR1 SGHTA and CDR2 FQGNSA. CDR3 region: CASSFAPQGLNNEQFF.

V is TRBV12-3 or TRBV12-4 and J is TRBJ2-7. CDR3 length: 12 residues. The CDR3 spells CASSPHYYEQYF.